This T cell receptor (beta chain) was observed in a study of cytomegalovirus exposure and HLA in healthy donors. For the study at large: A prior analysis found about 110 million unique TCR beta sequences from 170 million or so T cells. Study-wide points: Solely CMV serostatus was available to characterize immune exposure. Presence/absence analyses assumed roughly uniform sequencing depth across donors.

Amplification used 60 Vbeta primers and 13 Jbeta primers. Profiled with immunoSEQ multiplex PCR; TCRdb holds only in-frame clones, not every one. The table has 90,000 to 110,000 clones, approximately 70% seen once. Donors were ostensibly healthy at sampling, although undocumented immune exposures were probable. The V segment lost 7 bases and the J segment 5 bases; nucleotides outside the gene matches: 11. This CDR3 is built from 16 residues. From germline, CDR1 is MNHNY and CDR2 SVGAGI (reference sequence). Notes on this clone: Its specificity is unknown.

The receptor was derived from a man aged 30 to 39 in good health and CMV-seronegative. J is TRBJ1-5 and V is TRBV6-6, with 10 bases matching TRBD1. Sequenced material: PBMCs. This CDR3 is CASTTPDRGDDQPQHF. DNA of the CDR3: TGTGCCAGCACTACACCGGACAGGGGGGACGATCAGCCCCAGCATTTT.